A selection of T cell receptor beta chains follows, all from one sample in a study of shared clonotypes between healthy human individuals. Sequenced by immunoSEQ multiplex PCR; TCRdb stores in-frame clones only, minus some. The top ten clones hold 1.5% to 2% of a sample with some 2.1 million clones, 90% to 95% of them seen once. The source material was naive CD8+ T cells from PBMCs. Every receptor here comes from a man younger than 35 in good health. Some clones in this sample may be carry-over from other donors' samples. CDR3s include the opening cysteine and the closing phenylalanine or tryptophan.

V: TRBV7-3
J: TRBJ2-2
CDR3: CASSLGLNTGELFF

V: TRBV7-3
J: TRBJ2-1
CDR3: CASSLRPSFNEEQFF

V: TRBV5-4
J: TRBJ2-1
CDR3: CASSPRASDNNEQFF

V: TRBV2
J: TRBJ2-5
CDR3: CASLGLAAQETQYF

V: TRBV6-5
J: TRBJ1-1
CDR3: CASGRGIRTEAFF

V: TRBV6-5
J: TRBJ2-7
CDR3: CASSSPSRSYEQYF

V: TRBV10-3
J: TRBJ2-7
CDR3: CAISPPGQGTYEQYF

V: TRBV30
J: TRBJ1-2
CDR3: CAWSVGQAGYTF

V: TRBV5-1
J: TRBJ2-2
CDR3: CASSLNELAGDTGELFF

V: TRBV30
J: TRBJ2-2
CDR3: CALPGEGDAGELFF

V: TRBV29-1
J: TRBJ2-7
CDR3: CSVPGVRSYEQYF

V: TRBV2
J: TRBJ2-6
CDR3: CASSTGGSGANVLTF

V: TRBV6-5
J: TRBJ2-5
CDR3: CASSSTRGSETQYF

V: TRBV4-3
J: TRBJ2-7
CDR3: CASSQVGGSGAGEQYF

V: TRBV28
J: TRBJ2-1
CDR3: CASSLTGYNEQFF

V: TRBV7-9
J: TRBJ2-5
CDR3: CASRPGRSLFQETQYF

V: TRBV7-9
J: TRBJ2-1
CDR3: CASSFYRYEQFF

V: TRBV9
J: TRBJ2-7
CDR3: CASSPGTRVPEQYF

V: TRBV13
J: TRBJ2-7
CDR3: CASSHYSTGVSYEQYF

V: TRBV4-1
J: TRBJ1-1
CDR3: CASSRAEGTEAFF

V: TRBV28
J: TRBJ2-7
CDR3: CASSIMKGGEQYF

V: TRBV5-1
J: TRBJ2-7
CDR3: CASGQSSYEQYF

V: TRBV4-2
J: TRBJ2-1
CDR3: CASSQEWTSYNEQFF

V: TRBV6-6
J: TRBJ2-7
CDR3: CASSRDSVSYEQYF

V: TRBV7-9
J: TRBJ2-5
CDR3: CASSTRQGNRFQETQYF

V: TRBV13
J: TRBJ1-5
CDR3: CASSGRDSSNQPQHF

V: TRBV4-1
J: TRBJ1-1
CDR3: CASSQVGPPANTEAFF

V: TRBV7-9
J: TRBJ2-1
CDR3: CASSPRLAGSYNEQFF

V: TRBV10-3
J: TRBJ2-1
CDR3: CAISDASGSPDEQFF

V: TRBV27
J: TRBJ2-7
CDR3: CASSLGLRPYEQYF